One T cell receptor (beta chain) is described in this entry. What it recognizes is unknown. This sample includes further DNA sequences coding for the same CDR3. The data originate from a study of cytomegalovirus exposure and HLA in healthy donors. The PCR contained 60 Vbeta and 13 Jbeta primers. The method was immunoSEQ multiplex PCR; TCRdb's version includes in-frame clones alone and lacks a portion of them. The table includes 100,000 to 150,000 clones, 74% detected once. CDR3 size: 13 residues. The ends were cut back, 4 bases at V and 1 base at J, with 6 bases in the middle. The germline gives CDR1 SNHLY, CDR2 FYNNEI. Findings and limits, study-wide: HLA allele associations emerged for fewer than 20,000 TCR beta sequences in a later analysis, at 0.05 false discovery rate.

The sequence came from a woman aged 50 to 60 in good health and CMV-seropositive. Sequenced sample: PBMCs. The chain joins TRBV2 to TRBJ2-3; tentatively, D is TRBD1 (6 bases). The CDR3 sequence: CASSGQGTDTQYF. In DNA, the CDR3 is TGTGCCAGCAGTGGACAGGGCACAGATACGCAGTATTTT.